Listed below are T cell receptor beta chains from one sample, sequenced in a study of T-cell memory formation after mild COVID-19. In TCRdb, the 5' RACE reads were re-called with MiXCR into one record per CDR3 protein. The sample consists of about 390,000 distinct CDR3 sequences, about 16% of them appearing once. The sequenced sample was PBMCs or a T cell subset sorted from them (not recorded which). The receptors originated from a man between 18 and 35 years old who had mild COVID-19 (a few samples of this study predate the infection). Cell type and time point are not known. CDR3s include the opening cysteine and the closing phenylalanine or tryptophan. Each record gives: D gene, J gene, V gene, clone size, CDR3 protein, CDR3 DNA. D genes are given only for firm matches. Only some rows state a clone size, as once, few, many or a class for expanded clones.

TRBD1 | TRBJ2-2 | TRBV2 | few | CASIGQGVAGELFF | TGTGCCAGCATCGGACAGGGGGTGGCCGGGGAGCTGTTTTTT
NA | TRBJ1-1 | TRBV27 | few | CASTRGVGISTEAFF | TGTGCCAGCACCCGGGGGGTGGGGATATCCACTGAAGCTTTCTTT
TRBD1 | TRBJ2-7 | TRBV10-3 | NA | CAISTLDREGSYEQYF | TGTGCCATCAGTACCCTGGACAGGGAAGGCTCCTACGAGCAGTACTTC
NA | TRBJ2-2 | TRBV7-2 | NA | CASSLKPGSVTGELFF | TGTGCCAGCAGCTTAAAGCCCGGCTCGGTCACCGGGGAGCTGTTTTTT
NA | TRBJ2-1 | TRBV4-1 | NA | CASSQVATTNEQFF | TGCGCCAGCAGCCAAGTTGCGACTACCAATGAGCAGTTCTTC
NA | TRBJ1-1 | TRBV12-3/TRBV12-4 | many | CASSSLAEAFF | TGTGCCAGCAGTTCATTGGCTGAAGCTTTCTTT
NA | TRBJ2-2 | TRBV28 | few | CASSPSAGAVNTGELFF | TGTGCCAGCAGTCCCTCGGCAGGGGCCGTGAACACCGGGGAGCTGTTTTTT
NA | TRBJ2-5 | TRBV4-3 | NA | CASSQGAQGNQETQYF | TGCGCCAGCAGCCAAGGGGCGCAGGGGAACCAAGAGACCCAGTACTTC
TRBD1 | TRBJ2-1 | TRBV20-1 | NA | CSAHRGYNEQFF | TGCAGTGCCCACAGGGGCTACAATGAGCAGTTCTTC
NA | TRBJ1-5 | TRBV28 | NA | CASSAMDQPQHF | TGTGCCAGCAGTGCCATGGATCAGCCCCAGCATTTT
NA | TRBJ2-7 | TRBV5-1 | few | CASSLEQGVSYEQYF | TGCGCCAGCAGCTTGGAGCAGGGCGTCTCCTACGAGCAGTACTTC
TRBD2 | TRBJ2-1 | TRBV7-9 | NA | CASSGLAGVPNEQFF | TGTGCCAGCAGCGGACTAGCGGGGGTCCCCAATGAGCAGTTCTTC
TRBD1 | TRBJ1-6 | TRBV5-1 | once | CASGPGTDDAPLHF | TGCGCCAGCGGCCCGGGGACAGACGATGCGCCCCTCCACTTT
TRBD2 | TRBJ2-1 | TRBV7-3 | few | CASSLTRTSGGNEQFF | TGTGCCAGCAGCTTAACGAGGACTAGCGGGGGCAATGAGCAGTTCTTC
TRBD1 | TRBJ2-1 | TRBV5-1 | few | CASSLWSRGSYNEQFF | TGCGCCAGCAGCTTATGGTCCAGGGGGTCCTACAATGAGCAGTTCTTC
NA | TRBJ1-1 | TRBV21-1 | NA | CASSKGGQGLTEAFF | TGTGCCAGCAGCAAAGGGGGACAGGGTTTGACTGAAGCTTTCTTT
NA | TRBJ1-6 | TRBV12-3/TRBV12-4 | few | CASSLGGGTKSPLHF | TGTGCCAGCAGTTTAGGAGGGGGGACAAAATCACCCCTCCACTTT
NA | TRBJ2-5 | TRBV7-8 | many | CASSLVTQETQYF | TGTGCCAGCAGCTTAGTCACTCAAGAGACCCAGTACTTC
TRBD2 | TRBJ2-2 | TRBV7-6 | few | CASSILRDGPREAGELFF | TGTGCCAGCAGCATACTCCGGGACGGCCCACGGGAGGCCGGGGAGCTGTTTTTT
NA | TRBJ2-5 | TRBV5-1 | NA | CASSLKVGGPETQYF | TGCGCCAGCAGCTTGAAGGTGGGGGGGCCAGAGACCCAGTACTTC
NA | TRBJ1-2 | TRBV30 | few | CAWKRDGHYGYTF | TGTGCCTGGAAAAGGGACGGACACTATGGCTACACCTTC
NA | TRBJ1-5 | TRBV7-2 | NA | CASSWRSSNQPQHF | TGTGCCAGCAGCTGGCGGTCTAGCAATCAGCCCCAGCATTTT
NA | TRBJ2-5 | TRBV5-1 | NA | CASSATLQGRETQYF | TGCGCCAGCAGCGCTACCCTACAGGGCCGAGAGACCCAGTACTTC
NA | TRBJ1-5 | TRBV20-1 | few | CSASQAGDNQPQHF | TGCAGTGCTAGCCAGGCAGGGGACAATCAGCCCCAGCATTTT
TRBD2 | TRBJ2-5 | TRBV6-9 | NA | CASSPRTSGGEPQETQYF | TGTGCCAGCAGCCCGCGGACTAGCGGGGGAGAGCCCCAAGAGACCCAGTACTTC
TRBD2 | TRBJ2-1 | TRBV7-2 | few | CASSLSSGGNNEQFF | TGTGCCAGCAGCTTATCTAGCGGGGGCAACAATGAGCAGTTCTTC
NA | TRBJ1-2 | TRBV4-2 | many | CASSQATGGGYGYTF | TGTGCCAGCAGCCAAGCGACGGGAGGGGGGTATGGCTACACCTTC
NA | TRBJ2-3 | TRBV20-1 | many | CSANNPSTDTQYF | TGCAGTGCTAACAACCCGAGCACAGATACGCAGTATTTT
NA | TRBJ1-5 | TRBV6-1 | NA | CASSEGGDRPQHF | TGTGCCAGCAGTGAAGGAGGAGATAGGCCCCAGCATTTT
NA | TRBJ1-3 | TRBV7-2 | few | CASSLVRSSLSGNTIYF | TGTGCCAGCAGCTTAGTTAGGTCCTCCCTTTCTGGAAACACCATATATTTT
NA | TRBJ1-4 | TRBV5-1 | NA | CASSRTQATNEKLFF | TGCGCCAGCAGCCGGACCCAGGCAACTAATGAAAAACTGTTTTTT
NA | TRBJ2-3 | TRBV20-1 | many | CSAPLPRAQNTDTQYF | TGCAGTGCCCCCCTGCCCAGGGCCCAAAACACAGATACGCAGTATTTT
NA | TRBJ2-3 | TRBV7-7 | NA | CASSLGVSGGTDTQYF | TGTGCCAGCAGCTTAGGAGTCTCGGGTGGCACAGATACGCAGTATTTT
NA | TRBJ1-5 | TRBV5-6 | NA | CASSLAGRTNQPQHF | TGTGCCAGCAGCTTGGCCGGGCGGACCAATCAGCCCCAGCATTTT
NA | TRBJ1-5 | TRBV3-1 | few | CASSLGGAGAQHF | TGTGCCAGCAGCCTGGGCGGGGCGGGGGCCCAGCATTTT
NA | TRBJ1-4 | TRBV7-9 | few | CASSSYQGNEKLFF | TGTGCCAGCAGCTCGTATCAGGGGAACGAAAAACTGTTTTTT
TRBD1 | TRBJ2-7 | TRBV7-2 | NA | CASSQGVRYEQYF | TGTGCCAGCAGCCAGGGGGTCCGCTACGAGCAGTACTTC
TRBD2 | TRBJ2-5 | TRBV7-2 | many | CASSPPPSGDETQYF | TGTGCCAGCAGCCCTCCCCCTAGCGGGGACGAGACCCAGTACTTC
NA | TRBJ1-2 | TRBV2 | few | CASSVVGGAYGYTF | TGTGCCAGCAGTGTCGTGGGGGGGGCCTATGGCTACACCTTC
NA | TRBJ2-6 | TRBV7-9 | NA | CAGSSPAGPGANVLTF | TGTGCCGGCAGCTCACCTGCGGGGCCCGGGGCCAACGTCCTGACTTTC